Here is one T cell receptor (beta chain) with its context. The source of the sample is a study of blood T cell repertoires in COVID-19. As for the study in general: The United States, Italy and Spain provided the acute and convalescent COVID-19 samples. Nucleic acid was either cDNA or gDNA, and it came from T cells, B-cell-depleted T cells, or PBMCs.

Followed longitudinally, the Seattle patients had been enrolled during active infection. This CDR3 region has 14 residues. From germline, CDR1 is SGHDN and CDR2 FVKESK. Trimming shortened V by 5 bases and J by 5 bases, and 15 bases separated the two germline ends. In the source study's methods: Estimation of nucleated cell counts relied on the amplification of reference gene primers. The data were produced by immunoSEQ multiplex PCR, yet TCRdb's version contains in-frame clones alone and is incomplete. V, J and clone size reflect that table, while D and trimming were determined from the DNA. The sample carries 250,000 to 400,000 clones, around 88% recorded once.

This clonotype was obtained from a woman aged 30 to 39 with COVID-19, enrolled during active disease. This chain joins TRBV14 and TRBJ1-2; D is unclear. What was sequenced was peripheral blood. CDR3 residues: CASSSTLGAYGYTF. Written as DNA, the CDR3 is TGTGCCAGCAGCTCCACCTTGGGAGCATATGGCTACACCTTC.